This T cell receptor beta chain was identified in a study of identical twins. Overall study findings and caveats: There were fewer insertions in abundant cord blood beta clonotypes, but memory repertoires showed no such pattern. The authors drew conclusions from cross-sectional statistical analysis rather than following the same donors.

Germline lookup yields CDR1 LNHDA and CDR2 SQIVND (reference sequence). Trimming at V came to 5 bases and at J to 4 bases, leaving 8 bases not matched to a gene. The CDR3 sequence is 15 residues long. Template switching (which added a universal primer site) was used, and cDNA carried unique molecular identifiers. TCRdb independently ran MiXCR on the 5' RACE reads; one entry per CDR3 protein. The repertoire holds roughly 250,000 distinct CDR3 sequences, with 6% to 8% as singletons. In the case of this clonotype: What it binds is not known.

This sample also appeared in a second study, on yellow fever vaccine responses in identical twins. This second study notes: The authors reported partly convergent, partly personalized vaccine responses in identical twins.

The V and J genes are TRBV19 and TRBJ2-1, with 7 bases lining up with TRBD2. The sequencing sample was made of CD8+ T cells sorted from blood. This TCR derives from a young woman in good health. The CDR3 sequence: CASSSLTSMYNEQFF. CDR3 DNA sequence: TGTGCCAGTAGTTCACTGACTAGCATGTACAATGAGCAGTTCTTC.